A single sample gave rise to the 19 T cell receptor beta chains below, sequenced in a study of blood T cell repertoires in COVID-19. Profiling relied on immunoSEQ multiplex PCR, and the TCRdb table lists in-frame clones only, not all of them. Seen here are fewer than 250,000 clones, about 86% observed once, and the top ten hold 2.5% to 3.5%. Sequenced sample: peripheral blood. These receptor sequences come from a man aged 50 to 59 with active or convalescent COVID-19.

CDR3 nucleotides: TGTGCCAGCAGCGTAACTAGCGGGCGGGGGGCAGATACGCAGTATTTT. This codes for CASSVTSGRGADTQYF. The gene calls are TRBV9 and TRBJ2-3, with 9 nucleotides matching TRBD2. CDR3 length: 16 amino acids. After removal of 1 base from V and 4 bases from J, the junction contained 7 bases not matched to a gene. The V gene's germline CDR1 is SGDLS and CDR2 YYNGEE.

The rearrangement links TRBV5-4 to TRBJ2-3; possibly TRBD2 for D (6 bases). Germline CDR1 is SGHNT and CDR2 is YYREEE (reference sequence). Trimming cost V 4 bases and J 0 bases, with 12 bases left between them. The CDR3 spans 15 residues. CDR3 sequence: CASSLSGTSTDTQYF. The CDR3 DNA reads as TGTGCCAGCAGCCTTAGCGGTACTAGCACAGATACGCAGTATTTT. The full variable domain, rest sourced from reference TRBV5-4 and TRBJ2-3, is ETGVTQSPTHLIKTRGQQVTLRCSSQSGHNTVSWYQQALGQGPQFIFQYYREEENGRGNFPPRFSGLQFPNYSSELNVNALELDDSALYLCASSLSGTSTDTQYFGPGTRLTVL.

This chain connects TRBV6-5 to TRBJ1-1; TRBD1 aligns across 7 bases. V was pared by 6 bases and J by 4 bases, with 5 bases of the junction left unmatched. CDR3 length: 13 amino acids. Germline CDR1 and CDR2: MNHEY and SVGAGI. The CDR3 is CASSSGGSTEAFF. The CDR3 region has the DNA TGTGCCAGCAGCTCAGGGGGATCCACTGAAGCTTTCTTT.

This clone was seen more than once but under ten times. J is TRBJ2-1 and V is TRBV11-2; D remains unclear. In germline, CDR1 is SGHAT, CDR2 FQNNGV. The CDR3 is 16 residues long. The germline V and J ends were trimmed by 1 base and 5 bases, with 15 bases remaining between them. The CDR3: CASSLVAAPIDNEQFF. The CDR3 nucleotides read TGTGCCAGCAGCTTAGTAGCTGCCCCAATCGACAATGAGCAGTTCTTC.

The V call is TRBV5-8, the J call TRBJ2-7; 11 positions agree with TRBD1. The trim removed 5 bases at V and 4 bases at J, leaving 14 bases unmatched. The CDR3 consists of 17 residues. From germline, CDR1 is SGHTS and CDR2 YDEGEE. The CDR3 DNA follows: TGTGCCAGCAGTAAGGGATCGGACAGGGGGCGATTGTACGAGCAGTACTTC. This translates into CASSKGSDRGRLYEQYF.

V is TRBV7-3 and J is TRBJ1-1, with D hard to call. Germline V gene sequence: CDR1 SGHTA, CDR2 FQGTGA. Trimming left V 0 bases short and J 5 bases short, with 10 bases between. The CDR3 loop spans 14 amino acids. The chain's CDR3 is CASSLTFGETEAFF. The CDR3 DNA is TGTGCCAGCAGCTTAACGTTCGGGGAAACTGAAGCTTTCTTT.

This clone was seen only a few times. The chain joins TRBV11-2 to TRBJ1-1; D possibly corresponds to TRBD1 (5 bases). V shed 4 bases and J shed 3 bases, with 9 bases lying between them. The CDR3 is 13 amino acids. Germline assignment: CDR1 SGHAT and CDR2 FQNNGV. CDR3 DNA sequence: TGTGCCAGCAGCTCCAGGGCAGACACTGAAGCTTTCTTT. It codes for CASSSRADTEAFF.

V is TRBV10-1 and J is TRBJ1-2; the match to TRBD1 covers 9 bases. CDR1 and CDR2 (germline): WNHNN, SYGVQD (reference sequence). CDR3 length: 14 residues. The trim removed 5 bases at V and 7 bases at J, leaving 8 bases unmatched. The CDR3 DNA is TGCGCCAGCAGTCCGGGACAGGGAACAGGTGGCTACACCTTC. The encoded protein is CASSPGQGTGGYTF.

This rearrangement joins TRBV7-9 to TRBJ1-5, with 10 bases matching TRBD1. There are 15 residues in the CDR3. The junction had 7 bases not matched to a gene; V was cut back by 4 bases and J by 7 bases. CDR1 is SEHNR and CDR2 is FQNEAQ in the germline V gene (reference sequence). The chain's CDR3 is CASSSRQGAHQPQHF. Here the CDR3 DNA reads TGTGCCAGCAGCTCAAGACAGGGGGCCCACCAGCCCCAGCATTTT.

The chain recombines TRBV15 with TRBJ1-1; no clear D gene. This CDR3 contains 15 residues. Per germline, CDR1 LNHNV and CDR2 YYDKDF (reference sequence). The V and J ends lost 1 base and 0 bases respectively, with 9 bases between them. CDR3 amino acids: CATSRGRSMNTEAFF. The CDR3 DNA follows: TGTGCCACCAGCAGAGGACGGAGCATGAACACTGAAGCTTTCTTT.

V gene TRBV3-1 (or the pseudogene TRBV3-2) combines with J gene TRBJ1-5; 7 bases align to TRBD1. This CDR3 has 15 amino acids. Germline V lookup: CDR1 LGHDT, CDR2 YNNKEL (reference sequence). The ends lost 1 base at V and 7 bases at J; junction bases unmatched: 7. CDR3 loop: CASSQGKGAVQPQHF. The DNA of the CDR3 is TGTGCCAGCAGCCAAGGGAAGGGGGCCGTACAGCCCCAGCATTTT.

The CDR3 protein is CASSELGSVSGNTIYF. CDR3 in DNA: TGTGCCAGCAGTGAGCTAGGATCGGTCTCTGGAAACACCATATATTTT. V and J are TRBV25-1 and TRBJ1-3; D unresolved. This CDR3 is 16 amino acids long. V lost 3 bases to trimming and J lost 0 bases, with 12 bases between them. Germline CDR1 reads MGHDK; CDR2 reads SYGVNS.

The chain carries TRBV6-5 and TRBJ1-2; TRBD1 matches at 7 bases. The CDR3 has 14 amino acids. Germline-derived CDR1 and CDR2 are MNHEY and SVGAGI. The junction had 7 bases not matched to a gene; V was cut back by 5 bases and J by 4 bases. The CDR3 DNA sequence: TGTGCCAGCAGTCAAACTCGACAGGGCTATGGCTACACCTTC. It yields the protein CASSQTRQGYGYTF.

This chain links TRBV5-8 with TRBJ2-1; maybe TRBD2 (6 bases). V gave up 1 base and J gave up 2 bases, with 10 bases separating them. This CDR3 comprises 15 residues. CDR1 is SGHTS and CDR2 is YDEGEE in the germline V gene. The CDR3: CASSLFRGAYNEQFF. The CDR3 region has the DNA TGTGCCAGCAGCTTGTTTCGCGGGGCCTACAATGAGCAGTTCTTC.

The V and J genes are TRBV18 and TRBJ2-2, with TRBD2 identical over 9 bases. The CDR3 is 16 amino acids. Germline V gene sequence: CDR1 KGHSH, CDR2 LQKENI. Losses at the gene ends were 5 bases for V and 4 bases for J; bases not matched to a gene: 8. CDR3 in amino acids: CASSDKTSGVTGELFF. The DNA of the CDR3 is TGTGCCAGCTCAGACAAGACTAGCGGAGTCACCGGGGAGCTGTTTTTT.

The DNA of the CDR3 is TGCGCCAGCAGCTTCGGGGGTTCCGGAAACACCATATATTTT. It yields the protein CASSFGGSGNTIYF. The J gene is TRBJ1-3, the V gene TRBV5-1; D perhaps matches TRBD1 (5 bases). Germline V gene data show CDR1 as SGHRS and CDR2 as YFSETQ. V lost 2 bases and J 4 bases, leaving 10 bases between the germline ends. The CDR3 totals 14 residues.

This chain connects TRBV5-4 to TRBJ2-3; tentative D call: TRBD2 (7 bases). V was pared by 4 bases and J by 5 bases, with 17 bases between. The CDR3 length is 15 residues. Germline CDR1 is SGHNT and CDR2 is YYREEE (reference sequence). The CDR3 reads CASSPFIGGGDTQYF. The CDR3 DNA sequence: TGTGCCAGCAGCCCTTTTATAGGGGGGGGAGATACGCAGTATTTT.

This rearrangement joins TRBV10-3 to TRBJ1-2; D gene ambiguous. Germline CDR1 is ENHRY and CDR2 is SYGVKD. Trimming took off 0 bases at V and 3 bases at J, with 17 bases between the two ends. This CDR3 has 17 residues. DNA of the CDR3: TGTGCCATCAGTGAGTCGGCGGAGGAGGGATCCGACTATGGCTACACCTTC. Its translation: CAISESAEEGSDYGYTF.

The chain recombines TRBV2 with TRBJ1-5; D is perhaps TRBD1 (5 bases). This CDR3 comprises 15 residues. V lost 7 bases to trimming and J lost 5 bases, with 18 bases between them. Germline V gene lookup returns CDR1 SNHLY and CDR2 FYNNEI. DNA of the CDR3: TGTGCCAGCACCTTGGAGGGGCAAAGAGATCAGCCCCAGCATTTT. Amino acids: CASTLEGQRDQPQHF.